Below, 9 T cell receptor beta chains from the same sample are listed, as sequenced in a study of blood T cells in healthy people across ages. Then a second PCR, running roughly 7 to 11 cycles, was carried out with a sample-barcoded 5' primer and a J-beta primer mix. One entry per CDR3 protein, called by TCRdb with MiXCR from the 5' RACE reads. The table records hundreds of thousands of distinct CDR3 sequences, approximately 44% of them present only once. Sequencing used blood. The origin of the receptors is a man in his 60s in good health.

The genes are TRBV7-8 and TRBJ2-3; TRBD2 might be the D (5 bases). The CDR3 consists of 18 residues. Germline CDR1 is SGHVS and CDR2 is FQNEAQ. V was pared by 3 bases and J by 0 bases, with 19 bases between. CDR3 residues: CASSFTLGAETSTDTQYF. The CDR3 DNA reads as TGTGCCAGCAGCTTCACCCTGGGAGCAGAGACTAGCACAGATACGCAGTATTTT.

This clonotype occurred a few times. V usage is TRBV27 and J usage is TRBJ2-1; D gene ambiguous. Germline lookup yields CDR1 MNHEY and CDR2 SMNVEV (reference sequence). The length of the CDR3 is 13 residues. V lost 6 bases and J 3 bases, leaving 9 bases between the germline ends. The CDR3 region is CASSDIGYNEQFF. CDR3 DNA sequence: TGTGCCAGCAGCGATATAGGCTACAATGAGCAGTTCTTC.

This clonotype was detected only a few times. The genes are TRBV7-4 and TRBJ2-6, with TRBD1 as a possible D gene (6 bases). Trimming stripped 7 bases from V and 1 base from J, with 17 bases between. CDR1 is SGHVT, CDR2 SQSDAQ, per germline. This CDR3 comprises 17 residues. CDR3 nucleotides: TGTGCCAGCAATAGGACCAGGGGAACATCTGGGGCCAACGTCCTGACTTTC. The encoded protein is CASNRTRGTSGANVLTF.

This clonotype came up many times. This sequence joins TRBV20-1 and TRBJ2-1, with 7 nucleotides matching TRBD2. Trimming took 2 bases from V and 3 from J; bases not matched to a gene: 4. The CDR3 totals 14 residues. Germline CDR1 and CDR2: DFQATT and SNEGSKA (reference sequence). CDR3 in amino acids: CSARPRDYYNEQFF. The CDR3 DNA follows: TGCAGTGCTAGACCTCGGGACTACTACAATGAGCAGTTCTTC.

J is TRBJ2-1 and V is TRBV29-1; D possibly corresponds to TRBD2 (5 bases). The tail of the sequence fits TRBJ2-7 better, so the J call may be wrong. The CDR3 has 12 amino acids. From germline, CDR1 is SQVTM and CDR2 ANQGSEA. In DNA, the CDR3 is TGCAGCGTCATTACCGGGAACAATGAGCAGTACTTC. It yields the protein CSVITGNNEQYF.

In this sample, this clonotype turned up a few times. The chain employs TRBV6-2 or TRBV6-3 and TRBJ2-5; TRBD1 matches at 8 bases. Trimming at V came to 2 bases and at J to 2 bases, leaving 10 bases not matched to a gene. Germline CDR1 and CDR2: MNHEY and SVGEGT. CDR3 length: 17 residues. The CDR3 reads CASSYGRRDRLQETQYF. CDR3 coding DNA: TGTGCCAGCAGTTACGGCCGCCGGGACAGGCTACAAGAGACCCAGTACTTC.

This clonotype was picked up one time. V and J are TRBV19 and TRBJ1-5; 7 bases match TRBD1. From germline, CDR1 is LNHDA and CDR2 SQIVND (reference sequence). The junction had 17 bases not matched to a gene; V was cut back by 5 bases and J by 7 bases. The CDR3 runs 17 residues. The CDR3 here is CASSSPFQDRDRQPQHF. Written as DNA, the CDR3 is TGTGCCAGTAGTTCGCCGTTTCAAGACAGGGATCGGCAGCCCCAGCATTTT. The variable domain in full, completed from reference TRBV19 and TRBJ1-5, reads DGGITQSPKYLFRKEGQNVTLSCEQNLNHDAMYWYRQDPGQGLRLIYYSQIVNDFQKGDIAEGYSVSREKKESFPLTVTSAQKNPTAFYLCASSSPFQDRDRQPQHFGDGTRLSIL.

This clonotype was detected a few times. V gene TRBV9 combines with J gene TRBJ2-1, with 10 bases that match TRBD2. The CDR3 is 15 residues long. J was trimmed by 4 bases and V by 4 bases; bases with no gene match: 5. From germline, CDR1 is SGDLS and CDR2 YYNGEE. CDR3 sequence (DNA): TGTGCCAGCAGCCTCGGACTAGCGGATTACAATGAGCAGTTCTTC. Protein sequence: CASSLGLADYNEQFF.

This chain joins TRBV30 and TRBJ1-2; TRBD1 matches 7 bases. Trimming cost V 7 bases and J 4 bases; bases outside gene matches: 6. The germline CDR1 and CDR2 sequences are GTSNPN and SVGIG (reference sequence). The length of the CDR3 is 12 residues. CDR3 sequence reads: CAFPTGTYGYTF. Written as DNA, the CDR3 is TGTGCCTTCCCGACAGGGACCTATGGCTACACCTTC.